The entry that follows covers one TCR beta chain sequence. Germline lookup yields CDR1 LGHDT and CDR2 YNNKEL (reference sequence). Trimming took off 6 bases at V and 4 bases at J, with 15 bases between the two ends. The CDR3 is 14 amino acids. This sample was taken from a study of blood T cell repertoires in COVID-19. Across the whole study: Acute-phase and convalescent COVID-19 samples originated in the United States, Italy and Spain. PBMCs, B-cell-depleted T cells, or T cells provided the cDNA or gDNA that made up the material.

Per the authors' pipeline: Counts of nucleated cells, estimated from reference gene primer amplification, were obtained. The data were produced by immunoSEQ multiplex PCR, yet TCRdb's version contains in-frame clones alone and is incomplete. The V and J calls and clone size are taken from that table; D and trimming were inferred from the DNA. This table holds about 56,000 clones, 80% to 90% found once. This receptor was identified in a woman older than 75 with acute or convalescent COVID-19. The rearrangement joins TRBV3-1 (or the pseudogene TRBV3-2) to TRBJ1-2, with D uncertain. The source material was peripheral blood. CDR3 nucleotides: TGTGCCAGCAGGGAAGGACGGGAAGGCTATGGCTACACCTTC. Encoded protein: CASREGREGYGYTF.